A selection of T cell receptor beta chains follows, all from one sample in a study of CD8 T cells in Susac syndrome. Each CDR3 protein gets one entry after TCRdb re-called the immunoSEQ multiplex PCR reads with MiXCR. The sample records tens of thousands of distinct CDR3 sequences, roughly nine tenths being singletons. Sequencing was performed on CD8+ T cells from PBMCs. The receptors come from a human donor with multiple sclerosis. The CDR3 runs from the conserved cysteine through the conserved F or W. D genes are given only for firm matches. A clone size is listed for some rows: how often the clone was seen (once, few, many), or a class if it is expanded.

TRBV12-3/TRBV12-4	TRBJ2-5	.	TRBD2	TGTGCCAGCACCAGAGAAGGGACTTCTAGCGGGGTGGGTGGGCAAGAGACCCAGTACTTC	CASTREGTSSGVGGQETQYF
TRBV14	TRBJ2-7	.	TRBD1	TGTGCCAGCAGCCAAGATGTTACAGGGGGCTTCTACGAGCAGTACTTC	CASSQDVTGGFYEQYF
TRBV6-2/TRBV6-3	TRBJ1-5	.	TRBD1	TGTGCCAGCAGTAGGACAGGGTATAATCAGCCCCAGCATTTT	CASSRTGYNQPQHF
TRBV4-1	TRBJ1-2	.	TRBD1	TGCGCCAGCAGGCCGACAGGGTATCGCTATGGCTACACCTTC	CASRPTGYRYGYTF
TRBV6-2/TRBV6-3	TRBJ2-7	.	.	TGTGCCAGCAGCCCCGCGTACGAGCAGTACTTC	CASSPAYEQYF
TRBV12-3/TRBV12-4	TRBJ2-2	.	.	TGTGCCAGCAGTTCGCCCGGGCTCGCGAACACCGGGGAGCTGTTTTTT	CASSSPGLANTGELFF
TRBV27	TRBJ2-4	.	.	TGTGCCAGCAGTCCCCAGGTCCTAGCCAAAAACATTCAGTACTTC	CASSPQVLAKNIQYF
TRBV30	TRBJ1-2	.	.	TGTGCCTGGAGTGTACAGGGAAATGGCTACACCTTC	CAWSVQGNGYTF
TRBV29-1	TRBJ1-1	once	.	TGCAGCGTTGGCGAGGTTCAACGAGCTTTCTTT	CSVGEVQRAFF
TRBV9	TRBJ2-5	once	TRBD2	TGTGCCAGCAGCCTCGGGAGGTTAGAAGAGACCCAGTACTTC	CASSLGRLEETQYF
TRBV19	TRBJ2-3	.	TRBD2	TGTGCCAGTAGTATCGCTAGCGGGAGCTCCCTCCGGACAGATACGCAGTATTTT	CASSIASGSSLRTDTQYF
TRBV28	TRBJ2-5	.	.	TGTGCCAGCAGTCCAGTGACAGATATGAGGGAGACCCAGTACTTC	CASSPVTDMRETQYF
TRBV23-1	TRBJ2-1	.	TRBD2	TGCGCCAGCAGTCATTTTCTGGCGGGAGTTTTACCGATCCACAATGAGCAGTTCTTC	CASSHFLAGVLPIHNEQFF
TRBV19	TRBJ2-7	.	TRBD2	TGTGCCAGTACCCGCAGCCCGGGAGGAGCCTACGAGCAGTACTTC	CASTRSPGGAYEQYF
TRBV11-2	TRBJ1-1	.	.	TGTGCCAGCAGCTCGAGCAGGAACACTGAAGCTTTCTTT	CASSSSRNTEAFF
TRBV4-3	TRBJ2-1	.	.	TGCGCCAGCAGCCCGCCCGACGACAATGAGCAGTTCTTC	CASSPPDDNEQFF
TRBV9	TRBJ2-5	.	.	TGTGCCAGCGGGGGGGGGCTCCCCGATGCGAAGACCCAGTACTTC	CASGGGLPDAKTQYF
TRBV6-5	TRBJ1-2	.	.	TGTGCCAGCAGTTACTCTTATGGGGGTGGCTACACCTTC	CASSYSYGGGYTF
TRBV2	TRBJ2-1	.	TRBD2	TGTGCCAGCCTCCGGACTAGCGGGGGATCCACCTACAATGAGCAGTTCTTC	CASLRTSGGSTYNEQFF
TRBV14	TRBJ1-1	.	.	TGTGCCAGCAGCCGAACTAAGATGAACACTGAAGCTTTCTTT	CASSRTKMNTEAFF
TRBV24-1	TRBJ2-6	.	TRBD1	TGTGCCACCAGTGACCACAGGGGGACTGGGGCCAACGTCCTGACTTTC	CATSDHRGTGANVLTF
TRBV29-1	TRBJ2-1	.	.	TGCAGCGTTCCCTTCATCGGGAATGAGCAGTTCTTC	CSVPFIGNEQFF
TRBV5-6	TRBJ2-6	.	TRBD2	TGTGCCAGCAGCTTATGGACTAGCGGTTTCTCCTCTGGGGCCAACGTCCTGACTTTC	CASSLWTSGFSSGANVLTF
TRBV11-2	TRBJ2-1	.	TRBD2	TGTGCCAGCAGCCCGCAGACTAGCGGGTTGTACAATGAGCAGTTCTTC	CASSPQTSGLYNEQFF
TRBV3-1	TRBJ1-2	.	.	TGTGCCAGCAGCCAAGAGTTGGAGGGTAGGCTCCCGGTCTATGGCTACACCTTC	CASSQELEGRLPVYGYTF
TRBV6-1	TRBJ1-2	.	.	TGTGCCAGCAGTGAAGCTCGGGTGGCGAACTATGGCTACACCTTC	CASSEARVANYGYTF
TRBV19	TRBJ2-1	.	.	TGTGCCACCGGACCTTCGATGGGCGGAGGGAACAATGAGCAGTTCTTC	CATGPSMGGGNNEQFF
TRBV9	TRBJ2-2	.	.	TGTGCCAGCAGCGTAGATGCCGGGGATGGGGAGCTGTTTTTT	CASSVDAGDGELFF
TRBV4-1	TRBJ2-7	few	.	TGCGCCAGCAGCCAAGATGTCAGGGGAGGTTACGAGCAGTACTTC	CASSQDVRGGYEQYF